These T cell receptor beta chains were read from a single sample in a study of T cells after yellow fever vaccination. TCRdb passed the 5' RACE reads through MiXCR, listing each CDR3 protein once. This repertoire shows about 630,000 distinct CDR3 sequences, around an eighth found once; its top ten account for about 15%. The material was PBMCs, obtained on the day of the yellow fever booster vaccination. Receptors were obtained from a man younger than 40 who received the YFV17D yellow fever vaccine. Each CDR3 is given with its conserved first and last residue. A D gene is named only where the DNA matches it firmly. Clone size is shown for a subset of rows, as once, few, many or a class of expanded clone.

cdr3_length,j_call,clone_size,v_call,d_call,cdr3_nt,cdr3_aa
14,TRBJ1-1,many,TRBV6-1,.,TGTGCCAGCGGGCGACTCGGAGTAGGCACTGAAGCTTTCTTT,CASGRLGVGTEAFF
13,TRBJ2-1,.,TRBV29-1,TRBD2,TGCAGCGGCACTAGCGGCTCCTACAATGAGCAGTTCTTC,CSGTSGSYNEQFF
13,TRBJ2-7,.,TRBV12-3/TRBV12-4,.,TGTGCCAGCAGTGAAGCCCGGACAGCCGAGCAGTACTTC,CASSEARTAEQYF
16,TRBJ2-7,few,TRBV5-1,.,TGCGCCAGCAGCTTGTCACCCAGGACACTTTCCTACGAGCAGTACTTC,CASSLSPRTLSYEQYF
12,TRBJ2-7,.,TRBV10-1,TRBD1,TGCGCCAGCAGGAGGACAGGTTTCGAGCAGTACTTC,CASRRTGFEQYF
15,TRBJ2-1,.,TRBV7-2,TRBD2,TGTGCCAGCAGCCTCCTTAACGGGAGGGGCAATGAGCAGTTCTTC,CASSLLNGRGNEQFF
16,TRBJ2-1,few,TRBV10-3,.,TGTGCCATCAGTGAGCAGGCCGGAGCCTCCTACAATGAGCAGTTCTTC,CAISEQAGASYNEQFF
15,TRBJ2-4,few,TRBV7-2,.,TGTGCCAGCAGCTCCTCACAGCTCTTTAGGAACATTCAGTACTTC,CASSSSQLFRNIQYF
15,TRBJ2-5,few,TRBV4-1,TRBD2,TGCGCCAGCAGCCAAGCTAGCGGGTACCAAGAGACCCAGTACTTC,CASSQASGYQETQYF
13,TRBJ2-3,.,TRBV6-1,TRBD1,TGTGCCAGCAGAAAAACAGGGGTAGATACGCAGTATTTT,CASRKTGVDTQYF
14,TRBJ1-6,.,TRBV20-1,.,TGCAGTGCCAGATCCGGAACCATCGGTTCACCCCTCCACTTT,CSARSGTIGSPLHF
17,TRBJ2-4,many,TRBV27,.,TGTGCCACCCCCAGAGGGGGGCTAGCTCCCGAGGAAAACATTCAGTACTTC,CATPRGGLAPEENIQYF
16,TRBJ2-7,few,TRBV20-1,TRBD2,TGCAGTGCTAGAGCCGTCAAGGGAGCGGGAGTGTACGAGCAGTACTTC,CSARAVKGAGVYEQYF